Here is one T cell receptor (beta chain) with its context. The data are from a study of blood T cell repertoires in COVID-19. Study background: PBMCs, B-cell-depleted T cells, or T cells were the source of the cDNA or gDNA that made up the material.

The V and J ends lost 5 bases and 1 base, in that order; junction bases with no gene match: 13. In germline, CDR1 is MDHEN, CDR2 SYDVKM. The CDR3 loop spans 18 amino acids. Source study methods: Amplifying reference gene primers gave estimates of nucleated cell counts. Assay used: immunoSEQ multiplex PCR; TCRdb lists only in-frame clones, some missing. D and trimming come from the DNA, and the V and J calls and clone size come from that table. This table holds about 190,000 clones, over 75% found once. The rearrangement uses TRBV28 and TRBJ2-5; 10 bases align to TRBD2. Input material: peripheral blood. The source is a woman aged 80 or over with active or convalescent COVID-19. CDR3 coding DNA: TGTGCCAGCAGTCAACCCCCCTACGTAGCGGGGGGCCAAGAGACCCAGTACTTC. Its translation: CASSQPPYVAGGQETQYF.